Below, 29 T cell receptor beta chains from the same sample are listed, as sequenced in a study of Ad26.COV2.S vaccination and SARS-CoV-2 variants. Indicated treatment: roughly 20 received Ad26.COV2.S at low or high dose, single or two shots; roughly 5 received placebo; per-sample allocation not given. The samples were gathered on day 63 after the first injection of vaccine or placebo. Sequencing was performed with immunoSEQ multiplex PCR; in TCRdb, only in-frame clones are kept and a portion is missing. The repertoire holds over 400,000 clones, with roughly 90% as singletons. The material was peripheral blood, obtained in a trial of Ad26.COV2.S vaccine versus placebo. These receptors all come from a person between 18 and 65 years old who received the Ad26.COV2.S COVID-19 vaccine or a placebo.

The gene calls are TRBV19 and TRBJ2-5, with a possible D match to TRBD1 (5 bases). Trimming took 9 bases from V and 0 from J, leaving 14 bases between them. The CDR3 loop spans 14 amino acids. Germline lookup yields CDR1 LNHDA and CDR2 SQIVND (reference sequence). The CDR3, as DNA: TGTGCCAGCCGTCCTAAGGGGTACCAAGAGACCCAGTACTTC. It codes for CASRPKGYQETQYF.

The chain couples TRBV11-2 to TRBJ1-5; D call uncertain. Trimming took off 2 bases at V and 7 bases at J, with 6 bases between the two ends. This CDR3 contains 12 residues. Germline CDR1 is SGHAT and CDR2 is FQNNGV. The CDR3 DNA sequence: TGTGCCAGCAGCTTATACGGGCAGCCCCAGCATTTT. As protein: CASSLYGQPQHF.

The chain links TRBV7-2 to TRBJ2-3; D remains ambiguous. Trimming pared 2 bases from V and 4 bases from J, leaving 13 bases between. The CDR3 has 15 residues. Germline V gene data show CDR1 as SGHTA and CDR2 as FQGNSA. DNA of the CDR3: TGTGCCAGCAGCTTATTTAGTTCAGTTTCAGATACGCAGTATTTT. It translates to CASSLFSSVSDTQYF.

V is TRBV2 and J is TRBJ1-2; TRBD1 aligns across 9 bases. The CDR3 is made up of 14 amino acids. Germline values: CDR1 SNHLY, CDR2 FYNNEI. V lost 4 bases and J lost 5; bases outside the gene matches: 5. In DNA, the CDR3 is TGTGCCAGCAGTGGACAGGGGGATAGGTATGGCTACACCTTC. Residues: CASSGQGDRYGYTF.

In this sample, this clone turned up once. The genes are TRBV24-1 and TRBJ2-7, with 10 bases lining up with TRBD1. Germline CDR1 KGHDR, CDR2 SFDVKD. This CDR3 has 17 amino acids. Trimming removed 4 bases from V and 2 bases from J; junction bases left unmatched: 10. CDR3 sequence (DNA): TGTGCCACCAGTGACGATTGGACAGGGGGAGAGGCCTACGAGCAGTACTTC. It is translated as CATSDDWTGGEAYEQYF.

The chain has TRBV28 and TRBJ2-7; 9 bases are a match to TRBD2. This CDR3 region has 15 residues. The V segment lost 7 bases and the J segment 6 bases; nucleotides outside the gene matches: 13. In germline, CDR1 is MDHEN, CDR2 SYDVKM. The CDR3 DNA follows: TGTGCCAGCACCTGGGCGACTAGCGGCGGTTTCGAGCAGTACTTC. As protein: CASTWATSGGFEQYF.

The chain is built from TRBV7-2 and TRBJ1-1; D might be TRBD1 (6 bases). The CDR3 covers 15 residues. Per germline, CDR1 SGHTA and CDR2 FQGNSA. The V end was cut by 7 bases, the J end by 4 bases, with 19 bases between. The DNA for the CDR3 is TGTGCCAGCACCCAGTTTAACATAGGGGGCACTGAAGCTTTCTTT. Translating gives CASTQFNIGGTEAFF.

The CDR3 coding sequence is TGTGCCAGCAGTACCCGCATAGCGGGGGACAAAGATACGCAGTATTTT. This translates into CASSTRIAGDKDTQYF. V gene TRBV6-6 combines with J gene TRBJ2-3; 9 nucleotides align to TRBD2. The CDR3 contains 16 residues. Germline assignment: CDR1 MNHNY and CDR2 SVGAGI (reference sequence). V dropped 5 bases and J dropped 5; count of bases not matched to a gene: 11.

The chain is built from TRBV7-2 and TRBJ1-5, with TRBD1 matching over 7 bases. The CDR3 covers 14 residues. V was clipped by 6 bases and J by 5 bases; unmatched bases: 7. The germline CDR1 and CDR2 sequences are SGHTA and FQGNSA. The CDR3 DNA follows: TGTGCCAGCAGGCGCCGACAGGGAGATCAGCCCCAGCATTTT. This codes for CASRRRQGDQPQHF.

The chain carries TRBV15 and TRBJ2-2, with no clear D. Germline loops: CDR1 LNHNV, CDR2 YYDKDF (reference sequence). This CDR3 comprises 16 residues. V lost 5 bases, J lost 2 bases, and 15 bases lay in between. CDR3 sequence (DNA): TGTGCCACCAGCGGGGATACAGAATCTAACACCGGGGAGCTGTTTTTT. Translation gives CATSGDTESNTGELFF. Supplemented by reference TRBV15 and TRBJ2-2, the full variable domain reads DAMVIQNPRYQVTQFGKPVTLSCSQTLNHNVMYWYQQKSSQAPKLLFHYYDKDFNNEADTPDNFQSRRPNTSFCFLDIRSPGLGDTAMYLCATSGDTESNTGELFFGEGSRLTVL.

This chain uses TRBV5-4 with TRBJ2-1; a possible D gene is TRBD2 (5 bases). Trimming took 10 bases from V and 4 from J, leaving 12 bases between them. The CDR3 consists of 12 residues. CDR1 and CDR2 from the germline V gene are SGHNT and YYREEE (reference sequence). The CDR3 loop is CAAGRRYNEQFF. CDR3 DNA: TGTGCCGCGGGCAGGAGATACAATGAGCAGTTCTTC.

This chain links TRBV10-3 with TRBJ2-4, with D maybe TRBD2 (6 bases). The germline V gene encodes CDR1 ENHRY and CDR2 SYGVKD. Trimming left V 7 bases short and J 8 bases short, with 12 bases between. This CDR3 is built from 12 residues. CDR3 nucleotide sequence: TGTGCCATCAAATCGGAGGGGTACATTCAGTACTTC. It translates to CAIKSEGYIQYF.

The chain has TRBV19 and TRBJ1-2, with a weak D call TRBD1 (5 bases). The germline gives CDR1 LNHDA, CDR2 SQIVND (reference sequence). The CDR3 covers 13 residues. The germline V and J ends were trimmed by 4 bases and 1 base, with 7 bases remaining between them. CDR3 nucleotide sequence: TGTGCCAGTAGTACGGGGGTTAACTATGGCTACACCTTC. Its protein is CASSTGVNYGYTF. The full variable domain, its missing parts supplied by reference TRBV19 and TRBJ1-2, is DGGITQSPKYLFRKEGQNVTLSCEQNLNHDAMYWYRQDPGQGLRLIYYSQIVNDFQKGDIAEGYSVSREKKESFPLTVTSAQKNPTAFYLCASSTGVNYGYTFGSGTRLTVV.

The chain employs TRBV6-5 and TRBJ1-1; TRBD1 might be the D (5 bases). Deletions cut 6 bases from V and 3 bases from J, with 17 bases between. The CDR3 loop spans 15 amino acids. CDR1 is MNHEY and CDR2 is SVGAGI in the germline V gene. The DNA of the CDR3 is TGTGCCAGCAGCCGAAAGTCGGGGGGGTACACTGAAGCTTTCTTT. Its protein is CASSRKSGGYTEAFF.

The chain has TRBV18 and TRBJ2-7; TRBD1 matches 9 bases. Germline loops: CDR1 KGHSH, CDR2 LQKENI. This CDR3 has 15 residues. With 4 bases clipped from V and 6 bases from J, the junction kept 10 bases outside the gene matches. DNA for the CDR3: TGTGCCAGCTCACTAACAGGGGGCTATGGCTCCGAGCAGTACTTC. Translating gives CASSLTGGYGSEQYF.

V and J are TRBV19 and TRBJ2-7; unclear D gene. The CDR3 is made up of 14 amino acids. Germline lookup yields CDR1 LNHDA and CDR2 SQIVND (reference sequence). V gave up 3 bases and J gave up 1 base, with 10 bases separating them. DNA of the CDR3: TGTGCCAGTAGTATTGTAACCGGGTCCTACGAGCAGTACTTC. Translating it yields CASSIVTGSYEQYF.

The chain employs TRBV16 and TRBJ2-1; D might be TRBD1 (6 bases). The CDR3 has 14 amino acids. V was pared by 3 bases and J by 3 bases, with 9 bases between. Germline V gene data show CDR1 as KGHSY and CDR2 as FQNENV. CDR3 bases: TGTGCCAGCAGCCATAAGGGGGTCTACAATGAGCAGTTCTTC. Translated, it gives CASSHKGVYNEQFF.

V is TRBV11-2 and J is TRBJ2-1, with no clear D. The CDR3 is 14 residues long. Germline-derived CDR1 and CDR2 are SGHAT and FQNNGV. V lost 2 bases and J 2 bases, leaving 7 bases between the germline ends. The CDR3 loop reads CASSLTITYNEQFF. CDR3 nucleotides: TGTGCCAGCAGCTTAACAATAACCTACAATGAGCAGTTCTTC.

Here the CDR3 reads CASSSNLAGGRYEQYF. In DNA, the CDR3 is TGTGCCAGCAGCAGTAACCTAGCGGGGGGGCGTTACGAGCAGTACTTC. The genes are TRBV6-2 or TRBV6-3 and TRBJ2-7; 12 nucleotides align to TRBD2. Germline CDR1 and CDR2: MNHEY and SVGEGT. This CDR3 spans 16 amino acids. After removal of 6 bases from V and 4 bases from J, the junction contained 10 bases not matched to a gene.

The chain carries TRBV6-2 or TRBV6-3 and TRBJ1-1; 9 bases match TRBD1. This CDR3 is built from 15 residues. Germline V gene sequence: CDR1 MNHEY, CDR2 SVGEGT. V gave up 1 base and J gave up 10 bases; unmatched junction bases: 10. The CDR3 coding sequence is TGTGCCAGCAGTTACTTCCGGGGGACAGGGTCGGGAGCTTTCTTT. Amino acids: CASSYFRGTGSGAFF.

The chain couples TRBV7-9 to TRBJ2-5; TRBD1 is a possible D gene (6 bases). The CDR3 totals 15 residues. Looked up from germline, CDR1 is SEHNR and CDR2 is FQNEAQ (reference sequence). The V end was cut by 5 bases, the J end by 4 bases, with 17 bases between. This CDR3 is CASSAQGPRGETQYF. In DNA, the CDR3 is TGTGCCAGCAGCGCACAAGGCCCCAGGGGAGAGACCCAGTACTTC.

The count of this clone is one. The chain is built from TRBV11-2 and TRBJ1-1; no reliable D call. Germline CDR1 SGHAT, CDR2 FQNNGV. Trimming removed 9 bases at V and 0 bases at J, with 8 bases between. This CDR3 has 12 amino acids. CDR3 region: CASHRMNTEAFF. The CDR3 DNA reads as TGTGCCAGTCACCGGATGAACACTGAAGCTTTCTTT.

Remarks on this clone: Distinct nucleotide sequences in the sample also encode this CDR3. The chain combines TRBV28 with TRBJ1-5, with no clear D. In germline, CDR1 is MDHEN, CDR2 SYDVKM. The CDR3 spans 14 residues. Trimming left V 7 bases short and J 1 base short, with 11 bases between. CDR3 nucleotide sequence: TGTGCCAGCACCCCCGGGGTAAGCAATCAGCCCCAGCATTTT. This codes for CASTPGVSNQPQHF.

This chain's CDR3 is CASSLWMDRASGELFF. CDR3 in DNA: TGTGCCAGCAGCTTATGGATGGACAGGGCTTCCGGGGAGCTGTTTTTT. V is TRBV7-2 and J is TRBJ2-2, with 8 bases matching TRBD1. V lost 2 bases and J lost 6; bases outside the gene matches: 8. Germline CDR1 SGHTA, CDR2 FQGNSA. This CDR3 spans 16 amino acids.

Details on this clone: This sample also contains other DNA sequences that code for the same CDR3. V gene TRBV19 combines with J gene TRBJ1-5; D unclear. V lost 1 base and J 5 bases, leaving 6 bases between the germline ends. The CDR3 runs to 13 residues. Germline CDR1 and CDR2: LNHDA and SQIVND (reference sequence). CDR3 DNA: TGTGCCAGTAGTATAGCCGGTTATCAGCCCCAGCATTTT. It encodes CASSIAGYQPQHF.

This chain links TRBV3-1 (or the pseudogene TRBV3-2) with TRBJ1-2; no definite D call. This CDR3 spans 18 amino acids. V lost 0 bases and J lost 0, with 17 bases in between. Germline V gene lookup returns CDR1 LGHDT and CDR2 YNNKEL (reference sequence). This chain's CDR3 is CASSQESSLLMANYGYTF. The CDR3 DNA reads as TGTGCCAGCAGCCAAGAATCTTCGCTTTTGATGGCTAACTATGGCTACACCTTC.

V gene TRBV19 combines with J gene TRBJ1-2; D uncertain. Trimming cost V 5 bases and J 8 bases, with 9 bases left between them. The length of the CDR3 is 11 residues. Germline assignment: CDR1 LNHDA and CDR2 SQIVND (reference sequence). As DNA, the CDR3 is TGTGCCAGTAGTGAGGGAATAGGCTACACCTTC. Its protein is CASSEGIGYTF.

The genes are TRBV27 and TRBJ1-2, with a weak D call TRBD1 (5 bases). The V end lost 6 bases, the J end lost 4 bases, and 24 bases lay between the germline ends. From germline, CDR1 is MNHEY and CDR2 SMNVEV (reference sequence). CDR3 length: 17 amino acids. CDR3 bases: TGTGCCAGCAGCCGAATCGGGGCAGGGTCCGTATCCTATGGCTACACCTTC. Its translation: CASSRIGAGSVSYGYTF.

The rearrangement uses TRBV5-6 and TRBJ1-2; tentatively, D is TRBD1 (6 bases). CDR1 and CDR2 (germline): SGHDT, YYEEEE. V shed 4 bases and J shed 8 bases, with 15 bases lying between them. The length of the CDR3 is 13 residues. The chain's CDR3 is CASSVRGGGGYTF. In nucleotides, the CDR3 is TGTGCCAGCAGCGTCCGTGGGGGCGGGGGCTACACCTTC.